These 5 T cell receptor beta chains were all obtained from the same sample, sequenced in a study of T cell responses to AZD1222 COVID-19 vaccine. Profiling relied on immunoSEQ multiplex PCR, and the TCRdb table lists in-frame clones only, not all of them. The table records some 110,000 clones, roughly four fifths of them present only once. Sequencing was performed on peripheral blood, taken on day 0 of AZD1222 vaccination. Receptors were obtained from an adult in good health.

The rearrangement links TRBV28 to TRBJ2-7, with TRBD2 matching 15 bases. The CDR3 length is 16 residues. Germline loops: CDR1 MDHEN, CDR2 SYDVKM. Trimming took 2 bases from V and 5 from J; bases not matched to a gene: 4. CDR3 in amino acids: CASSLLGTSGGHEQYF. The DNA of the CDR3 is TGTGCCAGCAGTTTACTTGGGACTAGCGGGGGGCACGAGCAGTACTTC.

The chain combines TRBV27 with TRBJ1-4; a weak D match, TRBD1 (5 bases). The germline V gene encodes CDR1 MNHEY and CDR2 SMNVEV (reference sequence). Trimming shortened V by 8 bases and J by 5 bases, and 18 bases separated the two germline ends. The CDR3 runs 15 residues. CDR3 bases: TGTGCCAGCTACGAGGGGTTGGAAGACAATGAAAAACTGTTTTTT. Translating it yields CASYEGLEDNEKLFF.

The CDR3 nucleotides are TGTGCCAGCAGCGACCTTCAACAGAGCTATGGCTACACCTTC. Translated, it gives CASSDLQQSYGYTF. The V gene is TRBV14, the J gene TRBJ1-2; D is unclear. CDR1 and CDR2 from the germline V gene are SGHDN and FVKESK. The CDR3 runs to 14 residues. Between the trimmed V and J ends, which lost 5 bases and 4 bases, there was a span of 14 bases.

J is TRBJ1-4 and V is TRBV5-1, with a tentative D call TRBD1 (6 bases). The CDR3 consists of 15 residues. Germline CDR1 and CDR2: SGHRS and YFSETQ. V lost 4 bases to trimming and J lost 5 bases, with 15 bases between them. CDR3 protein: CASSPTGQLNEKLFF. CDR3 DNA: TGCGCCAGCAGCCCCACGGGACAACTCAATGAAAAACTGTTTTTT.

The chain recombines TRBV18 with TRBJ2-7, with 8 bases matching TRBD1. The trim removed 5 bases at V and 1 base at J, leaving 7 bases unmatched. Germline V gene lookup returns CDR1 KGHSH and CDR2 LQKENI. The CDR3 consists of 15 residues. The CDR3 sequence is CASSTGQGMSYEQYF. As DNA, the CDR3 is TGTGCCAGCTCAACTGGACAGGGAATGTCCTACGAGCAGTACTTC.